This T cell receptor beta chain was captured by sequencing in a study of cytomegalovirus exposure and HLA in healthy donors. The overall study: Across 300 to 400 genotyped donors, about 81% landed in the Caucasian-associated ancestry cluster.

Amplification used 60 Vbeta primers and 13 Jbeta primers. The data were produced by immunoSEQ multiplex PCR, yet TCRdb's version contains in-frame clones alone and is incomplete. The table shows roughly 120,000 clones, with more than 60% occurring only once. Per germline, CDR1 GTSNPN and CDR2 SVGIG (reference sequence). V was clipped by 3 bases and J by 7 bases, with 12 bases between them. This CDR3 region has 13 residues. Of note for this clone: The target antigen is unknown.

Study conclusions and caveats: The study reported that TCR beta sequences accurately predicted HLA-A and HLA-B alleles in most subjects.

The chain recombines TRBV30 with TRBJ1-4; the D gene is possibly TRBD1 (5 bases). The receptor comes from a woman between 35 and 50 years old in good health and CMV-seronegative. Specimen: PBMCs. The CDR3 DNA reads as TGTGCCTGGAGCGGGGGTGGTGGTGAAAAACTGTTTTTT. Protein sequence: CAWSGGGGEKLFF.